There are a few counts of the clone carrying this T cell receptor beta chain. Antigen specificity is unknown. The data stem from a study of OX40 agonist ivuxolimab in advanced cancers. About the research overall: Patients were dosed with the agonistic anti-OX40 (CD134) antibody ivuxolimab. From roughly 20 to 79 years was the age range, with a mean of around 60 years, and about 83% were male.

Measured with immunoSEQ multiplex PCR; TCRdb has only the in-frame clones, and not every one. The sample includes around 62,000 clones, roughly nine tenths of them seen just once. V dropped 1 base and J dropped 7 bases, with 8 bases sitting between them. Per the germline V gene, CDR1 is SGHDT and CDR2 is YYEEEE. The CDR3 contains 12 residues. General study points: A proportion of nonresponders additionally exhibited low normalized T-cell clonal expansion.

Patients had blood sampled at baseline and again on cycle 4 day 1 and cycle 7 day 1. The clonotype originates from an adult with an advanced solid tumor such as melanoma, head and neck, liver or kidney cancer. The rearrangement joins TRBV5-6 to TRBJ1-1; D ambiguous. The sample consisted of CD4+ or CD8+ T cells sorted from blood, taken in a trial of the OX40 agonist ivuxolimab. The CDR3 reads CASSLLNREAFF. The DNA for the CDR3 is TGTGCCAGCAGCTTGTTGAATCGTGAAGCTTTCTTT.